Listed below are T cell receptor beta chains from one sample, sequenced in a study of shared clonotypes between healthy human individuals. The data were produced by immunoSEQ multiplex PCR, yet TCRdb's version contains in-frame clones alone and is incomplete. The sample has about 1.1 million clones; around 77% are singletons. Sequences were obtained from memory CD4+ T cells from PBMCs. The receptors stem from a young man in good health. Some clones in this sample may be carry-over from other donors' samples. CDR3s include the opening cysteine and the closing phenylalanine or tryptophan. The D gene is left open where the match is weak. The listing skips clone size in some rows; elsewhere it reads once, few, many or a size class.

J: TRBJ2-1; size: .; D: TRBD2; V: TRBV11-1; DNA: TGTGCCAGCAGTTCCTGGACTAGCGGGAATGAGCAGTTCTTC; CDR3: CASSSWTSGNEQFF
J: TRBJ2-2; size: .; D: TRBD1; V: TRBV28; DNA: TGTGCCAAGCAGGGGGCTGACACCGGGGAGCTGTTTTTT; CDR3: CAKQGADTGELFF
J: TRBJ2-1; size: .; D: .; V: TRBV7-8; DNA: TGTGCCAGCAGCCCCCCGCCGGTGAGTGTCAATGAGCAGTTCTTC; CDR3: CASSPPPVSVNEQFF
J: TRBJ2-1; size: few; D: .; V: TRBV11-3; DNA: TGTGCCAGCAGCTTGCGGGGTTACAATGAGCAGTTCTTC; CDR3: CASSLRGYNEQFF
J: TRBJ1-3; size: .; D: .; V: TRBV5-6; DNA: TGTGCCAGCAGCTGGAGGCAGGCCGATGGAAACACCATATATTTT; CDR3: CASSWRQADGNTIYF
J: TRBJ1-6; size: .; D: .; V: TRBV2; DNA: TGTGCCAGCAGTGACCCCGGGGGTTCACCCCTCCACTTT; CDR3: CASSDPGGSPLHF
J: TRBJ1-4; size: .; D: TRBD1; V: TRBV28; DNA: TGTGCCAGCAGTTTAGGGGGACAGCGGGCAGAAAAACTGTTTTTT; CDR3: CASSLGGQRAEKLFF
J: TRBJ2-7; size: .; D: TRBD1; V: TRBV29-1; DNA: TGCAGCGTTTCTGAAACAGGGGGCTACGAGCAGTACTTC; CDR3: CSVSETGGYEQYF
J: TRBJ2-3; size: .; D: .; V: TRBV18; DNA: TGTGCCAGCTCACCAGCCTACAGAGCAGATACGCAGTATTTT; CDR3: CASSPAYRADTQYF
J: TRBJ2-1; size: once; D: .; V: TRBV2; DNA: TGTGCCAGCAGTGAGGACCTCTACAATGAGCAGTTCTTC; CDR3: CASSEDLYNEQFF
J: TRBJ1-2; size: few; D: TRBD1; V: TRBV6-1; DNA: TGTGCCAGCAGTGGACAGGGCCGCTATGGCTACACCTTC; CDR3: CASSGQGRYGYTF
J: TRBJ1-1; size: .; D: TRBD1; V: TRBV27; DNA: TGTGCCAGCAGTTTAACAGGGGGTACTGAAGCTTTCTTT; CDR3: CASSLTGGTEAFF
J: TRBJ1-5; size: .; D: .; V: TRBV28; DNA: TGTGCCAGCAGTTTTGGGTCTGCGGGCAATCAGCCCCAGCATTTT; CDR3: CASSFGSAGNQPQHF
J: TRBJ2-7; size: once; D: .; V: TRBV28; DNA: TGTGCCAGCAGTTTTGGGCCCCACGAGCAGTACTTC; CDR3: CASSFGPHEQYF
J: TRBJ2-3; size: once; D: .; V: TRBV4-1; DNA: TGCGCCAGCAGCCAAGGGGCAGCATCCACAGATACGCAGTATTTT; CDR3: CASSQGAASTDTQYF
J: TRBJ2-2; size: .; D: .; V: TRBV11-2; DNA: TGTGCCAGCAGCTTAGCAGGGACCGGGGAGCTGTTTTTT; CDR3: CASSLAGTGELFF
J: TRBJ2-5; size: .; D: .; V: TRBV4-2; DNA: TGTGCCAGCAGCCAAGTGGGGGGAGGCGAGACCCAGTACTTC; CDR3: CASSQVGGGETQYF
J: TRBJ2-3; size: .; D: TRBD2; V: TRBV19; DNA: TGTGCCAGTAGTATACGATTCGGGGGACTAGCGGGAGATCAGGGCACAGATACGCAGTATTTT; CDR3: CASSIRFGGLAGDQGTDTQYF
J: TRBJ2-7; size: .; D: .; V: TRBV6-5; DNA: TGTGCCAGCAGTCCCGGACGTACCTACGAGCAGTACTTC; CDR3: CASSPGRTYEQYF
J: TRBJ1-4; size: .; D: TRBD1; V: TRBV28; DNA: TGTGCCAGCACACTGCCGGGACAGGCTGAAAAACTGTTTTTT; CDR3: CASTLPGQAEKLFF
J: TRBJ1-4; size: once; D: .; V: TRBV5-6; DNA: TGTGCCAGCAGCTTGGTGGACAGCCTTAATGAAAAACTGTTTTTT; CDR3: CASSLVDSLNEKLFF
J: TRBJ1-5; size: many; D: .; V: TRBV28; DNA: TGTGCCAGCAGTCCGCTTTCCCTCGGGACACGTAGCAATCAGCCCCAGCATTTT; CDR3: CASSPLSLGTRSNQPQHF
J: TRBJ2-1; size: .; D: .; V: TRBV9; DNA: TGTGCCAGCAGCGCGGCCGGGACAAACAATGAGCAGTTCTTC; CDR3: CASSAAGTNNEQFF
J: TRBJ1-1; size: once; D: .; V: TRBV30; DNA: TGTGCCTGGAGTGAATTACAGGGCGCACTCCCTCGCGAAGCTTTCTTT; CDR3: CAWSELQGALPREAFF
J: TRBJ1-2; size: .; D: .; V: TRBV6-6; DNA: TGTGCCAGCAGCCCAGGGGTTGGCTACACCTTC; CDR3: CASSPGVGYTF
J: TRBJ1-5; size: few; D: .; V: TRBV6-6; DNA: TGTGCCACCTCGGGAGACAAGTTAAATCAGCCCCAGCATTTT; CDR3: CATSGDKLNQPQHF
J: TRBJ1-2; size: .; D: .; V: TRBV6-1; DNA: TGTGCCAGCAAACCCGCGGGGGCGGCTTTGGGTGGCTACACCTTC; CDR3: CASKPAGAALGGYTF
J: TRBJ2-2; size: few; D: TRBD2; V: TRBV19; DNA: TGTGCCAGTACCACTAGCGGCACCGGGGAGCTGTTTTTT; CDR3: CASTTSGTGELFF
J: TRBJ2-7; size: once; D: .; V: TRBV7-2; DNA: TGTGCCAGCAGTCCTGACGGTCAGGGACTGTACGAGCAGTACTTC; CDR3: CASSPDGQGLYEQYF